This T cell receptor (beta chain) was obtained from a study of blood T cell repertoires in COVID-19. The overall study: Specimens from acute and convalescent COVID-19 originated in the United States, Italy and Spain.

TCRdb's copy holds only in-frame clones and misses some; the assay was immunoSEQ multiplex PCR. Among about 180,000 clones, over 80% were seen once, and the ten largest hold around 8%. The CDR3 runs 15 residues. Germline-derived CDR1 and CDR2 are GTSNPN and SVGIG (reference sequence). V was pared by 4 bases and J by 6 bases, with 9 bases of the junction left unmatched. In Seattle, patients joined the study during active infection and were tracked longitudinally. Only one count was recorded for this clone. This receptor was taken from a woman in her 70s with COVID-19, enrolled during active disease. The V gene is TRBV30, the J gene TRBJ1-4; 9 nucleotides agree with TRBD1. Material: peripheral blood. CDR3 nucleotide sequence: TGTGCCTGGAACGGACAGGGGAGAGGTGATGAAAAACTGTTTTTT. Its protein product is CAWNGQGRGDEKLFF.